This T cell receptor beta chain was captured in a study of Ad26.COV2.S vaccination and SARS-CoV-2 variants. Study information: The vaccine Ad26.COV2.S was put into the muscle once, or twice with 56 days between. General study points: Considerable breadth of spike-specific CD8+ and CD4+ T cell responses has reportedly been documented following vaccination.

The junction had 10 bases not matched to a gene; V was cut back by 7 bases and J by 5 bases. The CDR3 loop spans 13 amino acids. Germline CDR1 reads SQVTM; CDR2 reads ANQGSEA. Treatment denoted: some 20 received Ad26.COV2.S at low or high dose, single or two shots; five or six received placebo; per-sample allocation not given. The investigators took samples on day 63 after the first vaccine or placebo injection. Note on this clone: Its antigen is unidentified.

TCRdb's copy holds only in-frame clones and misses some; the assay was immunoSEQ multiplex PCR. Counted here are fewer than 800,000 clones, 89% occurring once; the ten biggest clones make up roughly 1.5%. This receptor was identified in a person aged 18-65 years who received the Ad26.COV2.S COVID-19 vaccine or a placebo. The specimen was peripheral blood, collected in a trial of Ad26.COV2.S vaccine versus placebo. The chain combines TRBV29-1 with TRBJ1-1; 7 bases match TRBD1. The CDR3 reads CSGQGPEGTEAFF. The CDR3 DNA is TGCAGCGGACAGGGCCCCGAGGGTACTGAAGCTTTCTTT.